What follows describes a single T cell receptor (beta chain). The antigen remains undetermined. V was trimmed by 6 bases and J by 3 bases, leaving 18 bases between them. The V gene's germline CDR1 is SGHRS and CDR2 YFSETQ. CDR3 length: 15 amino acids. The entry originates in a study of post-analysis software for immune sequencing data. Study details: The disease courses covered relapsing-remitting, secondary progressive and progressive-relapsing multiple sclerosis.

Points from the study as a whole: Patients used about 5 TRBV segments, including TRBV5-6, TRBV5-1 and TRBV20-1, more often than controls. F-measure co-clustering was strong for batch-matched samples. Controls significantly exceeded multiple sclerosis patients in normalized Chao1 diversity.

Sequencing libraries made from TCR beta cDNA carried unique molecular identifiers. MiXCR was run by TCRdb on the PCR reads, yielding one entry per CDR3 protein. The sample holds roughly 600,000 distinct CDR3 sequences; 44% are singletons and the top ten take about 1.5%. The sequencing input was blood. The TCR originated in a girl under 18 with multiple sclerosis. The chain employs TRBV5-1 and TRBJ2-5; D not certain. The CDR3 nucleotides are TGCGCCAGCACCGTTGCAAATCCGGACGAAGAGACCCAGTACTTC. It codes for CASTVANPDEETQYF.